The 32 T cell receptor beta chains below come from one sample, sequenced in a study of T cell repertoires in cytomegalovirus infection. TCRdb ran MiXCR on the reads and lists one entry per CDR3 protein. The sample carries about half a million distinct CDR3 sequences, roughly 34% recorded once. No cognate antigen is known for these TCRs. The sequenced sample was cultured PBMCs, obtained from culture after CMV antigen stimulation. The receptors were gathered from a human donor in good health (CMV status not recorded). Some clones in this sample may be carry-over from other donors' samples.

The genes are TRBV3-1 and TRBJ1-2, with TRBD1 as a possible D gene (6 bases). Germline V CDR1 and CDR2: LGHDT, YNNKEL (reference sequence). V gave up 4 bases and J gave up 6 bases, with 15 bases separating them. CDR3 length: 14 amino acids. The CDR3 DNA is TGTGCCAGCAGCCCCCCCTTAGGGGGAGATGGCTACACCTTC. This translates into CASSPPLGGDGYTF.

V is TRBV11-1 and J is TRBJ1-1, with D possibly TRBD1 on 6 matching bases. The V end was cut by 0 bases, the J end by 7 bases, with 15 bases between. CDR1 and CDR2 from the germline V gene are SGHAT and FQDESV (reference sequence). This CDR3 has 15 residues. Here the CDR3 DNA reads TGTGCCAGCAGCTTAGCGGGGACACCCGAACATGAAGCTTTCTTT. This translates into CASSLAGTPEHEAFF.

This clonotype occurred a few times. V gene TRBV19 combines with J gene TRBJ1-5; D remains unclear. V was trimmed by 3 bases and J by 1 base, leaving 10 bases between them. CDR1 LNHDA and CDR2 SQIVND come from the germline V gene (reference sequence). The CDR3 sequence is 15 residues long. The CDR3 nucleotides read TGTGCCAGTAGTATTAGTATTTTCAGCAATCAGCCCCAGCATTTT. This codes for CASSISIFSNQPQHF. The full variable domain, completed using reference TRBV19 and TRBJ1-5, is DGGITQSPKYLFRKEGQNVTLSCEQNLNHDAMYWYRQDPGQGLRLIYYSQIVNDFQKGDIAEGYSVSREKKESFPLTVTSAQKNPTAFYLCASSISIFSNQPQHFGDGTRLSIL.

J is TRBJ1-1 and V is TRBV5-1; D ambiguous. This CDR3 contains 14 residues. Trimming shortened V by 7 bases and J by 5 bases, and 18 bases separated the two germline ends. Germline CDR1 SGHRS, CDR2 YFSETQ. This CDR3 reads CASQLYLGGTEAFF. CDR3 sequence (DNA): TGCGCCAGCCAACTTTATCTGGGTGGGACTGAAGCTTTCTTT. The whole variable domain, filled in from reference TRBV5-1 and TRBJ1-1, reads KAGVTQTPRYLIKTRGQQVTLSCSPISGHRSVSWYQQTPGQGLQFLFEYFSETQRNKGNFPGRFSGRQFSNSRSEMNVSTLELGDSALYLCASQLYLGGTEAFFGQGTRLTVV.

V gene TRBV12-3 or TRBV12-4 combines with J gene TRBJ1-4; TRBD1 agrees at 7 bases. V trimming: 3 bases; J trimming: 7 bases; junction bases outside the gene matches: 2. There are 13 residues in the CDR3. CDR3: CASSFRQGEKLFF. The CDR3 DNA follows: TGTGCCAGCAGTTTCAGACAGGGTGAAAAACTGTTTTTT.

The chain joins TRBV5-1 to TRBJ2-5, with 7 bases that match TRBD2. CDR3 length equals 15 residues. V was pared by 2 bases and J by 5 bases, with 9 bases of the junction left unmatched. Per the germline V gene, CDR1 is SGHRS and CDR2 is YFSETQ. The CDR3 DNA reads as TGCGCCAGCAGCTTAATGTTGGGGGAGGGCGAGACCCAGTACTTC. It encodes CASSLMLGEGETQYF.

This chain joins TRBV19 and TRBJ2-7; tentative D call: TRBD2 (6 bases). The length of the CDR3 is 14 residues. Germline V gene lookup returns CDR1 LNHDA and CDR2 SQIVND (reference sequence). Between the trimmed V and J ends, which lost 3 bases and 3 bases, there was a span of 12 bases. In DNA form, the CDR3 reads TGTGCCAGTAGTATTGCTGGGGGAGGCTACGAGCAGTACTTC. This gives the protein CASSIAGGGYEQYF.

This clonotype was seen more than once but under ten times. CDR3 in amino acids: CSVAPSGSNTGELFF. The CDR3 DNA reads TGCAGCGTTGCTCCTAGCGGGAGTAACACCGGGGAGCTGTTTTTT. V is TRBV29-1 and J is TRBJ2-2; 10 nucleotides agree with TRBD2. CDR1 and CDR2 (germline): SQVTM, ANQGSEA. The V and J ends lost 4 bases and 2 bases, in that order; junction bases with no gene match: 4. The CDR3 length is 15 residues.

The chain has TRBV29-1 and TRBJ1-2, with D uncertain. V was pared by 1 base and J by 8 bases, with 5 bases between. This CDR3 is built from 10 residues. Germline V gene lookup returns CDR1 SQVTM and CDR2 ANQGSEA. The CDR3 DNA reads TGCAGCGTTGAAGGGGGAGGCTACACCTTC. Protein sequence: CSVEGGGYTF. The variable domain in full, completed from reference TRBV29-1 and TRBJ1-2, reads SAVISQKPSRDICQRGTSLTIQCQVDSQVTMMFWYRQQPGQSLTLIATANQGSEATYESGFVIDKFPISRPNLTFSTLTVSNMSPEDSSIYLCSVEGGGYTFGSGTRLTVV.

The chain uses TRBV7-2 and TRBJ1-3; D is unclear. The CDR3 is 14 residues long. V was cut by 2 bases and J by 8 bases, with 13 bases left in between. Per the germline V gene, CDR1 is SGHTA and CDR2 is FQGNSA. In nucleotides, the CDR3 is TGTGCCAGCAGCTTAAGCGGTGATGTAGACACCATATATTTT. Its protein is CASSLSGDVDTIYF.

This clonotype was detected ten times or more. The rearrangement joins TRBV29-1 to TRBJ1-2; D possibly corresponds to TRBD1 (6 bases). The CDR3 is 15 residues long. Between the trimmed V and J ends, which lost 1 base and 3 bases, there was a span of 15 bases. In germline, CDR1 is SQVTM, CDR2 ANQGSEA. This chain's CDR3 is CSVEGGQGADYGYTF. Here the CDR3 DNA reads TGCAGCGTTGAAGGGGGGCAGGGTGCGGACTATGGCTACACCTTC.

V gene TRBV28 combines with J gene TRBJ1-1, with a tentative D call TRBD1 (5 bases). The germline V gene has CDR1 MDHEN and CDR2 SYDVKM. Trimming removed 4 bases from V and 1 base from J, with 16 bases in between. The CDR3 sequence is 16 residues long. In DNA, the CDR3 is TGTGCCAGCAGTTGGCCGAGACAGTACACGAACACTGAAGCTTTCTTT. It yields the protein CASSWPRQYTNTEAFF.

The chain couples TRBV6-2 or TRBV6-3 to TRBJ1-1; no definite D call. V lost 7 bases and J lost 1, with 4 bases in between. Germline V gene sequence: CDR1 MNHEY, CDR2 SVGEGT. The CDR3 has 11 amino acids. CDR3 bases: TGTGCCAGCACTAAGAACACTGAAGCTTTCTTT. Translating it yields CASTKNTEAFF.

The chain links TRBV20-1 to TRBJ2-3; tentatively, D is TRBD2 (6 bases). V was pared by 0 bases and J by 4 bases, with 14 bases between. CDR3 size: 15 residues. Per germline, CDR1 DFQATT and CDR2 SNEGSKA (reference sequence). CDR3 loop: CSARDLGGSPDTQYF. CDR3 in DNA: TGCAGTGCTAGAGATCTTGGGGGGAGCCCAGATACGCAGTATTTT.

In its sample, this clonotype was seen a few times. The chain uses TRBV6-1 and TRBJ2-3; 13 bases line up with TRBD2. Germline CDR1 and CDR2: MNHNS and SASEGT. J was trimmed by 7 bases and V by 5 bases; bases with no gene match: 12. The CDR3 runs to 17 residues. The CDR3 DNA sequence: TGTGCCAGCAGTACTGCCCATCGGACTAGCGGGAGACATACGCAGTATTTT. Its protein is CASSTAHRTSGRHTQYF.

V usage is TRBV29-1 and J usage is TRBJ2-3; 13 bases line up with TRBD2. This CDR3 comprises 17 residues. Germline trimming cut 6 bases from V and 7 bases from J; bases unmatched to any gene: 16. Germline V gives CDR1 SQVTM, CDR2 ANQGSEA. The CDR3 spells CSVAKFRTSGSSNTQYF. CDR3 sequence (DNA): TGCAGCGTAGCCAAATTTCGGACTAGCGGGAGTTCAAATACGCAGTATTTT.

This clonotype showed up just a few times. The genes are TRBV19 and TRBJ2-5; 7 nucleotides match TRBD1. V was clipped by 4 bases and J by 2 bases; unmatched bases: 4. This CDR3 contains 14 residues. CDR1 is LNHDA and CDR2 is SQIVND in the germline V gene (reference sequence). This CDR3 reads CASSTYRGQETQYF. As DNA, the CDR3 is TGTGCCAGTAGTACCTACAGGGGTCAAGAGACCCAGTACTTC.

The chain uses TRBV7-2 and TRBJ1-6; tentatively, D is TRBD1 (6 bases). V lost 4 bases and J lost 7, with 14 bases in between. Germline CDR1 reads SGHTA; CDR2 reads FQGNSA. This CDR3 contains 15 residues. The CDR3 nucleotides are TGTGCCAGCAGCTCTAGAGGACAGCCCAATTCACCCCTCCACTTT. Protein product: CASSSRGQPNSPLHF.

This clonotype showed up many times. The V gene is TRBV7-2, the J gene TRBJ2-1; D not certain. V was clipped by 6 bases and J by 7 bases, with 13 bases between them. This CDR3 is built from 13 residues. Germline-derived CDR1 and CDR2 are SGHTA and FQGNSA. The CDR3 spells CASRPTVTNEQFF. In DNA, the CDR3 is TGTGCCAGCAGGCCGACGGTTACTAATGAGCAGTTCTTC.

CDR3: CASSKTSGSRYNEQFF. CDR3 nucleotides: TGTGCCAGCAGCAAGACTAGCGGGAGTCGCTACAATGAGCAGTTCTTC. This chain links TRBV11-1 with TRBJ2-1, with TRBD2 matching 12 bases. V gave up 5 bases and J gave up 3 bases; unmatched junction bases: 5. Germline V lookup: CDR1 SGHAT, CDR2 FQDESV (reference sequence). The CDR3 sequence is 16 residues long.

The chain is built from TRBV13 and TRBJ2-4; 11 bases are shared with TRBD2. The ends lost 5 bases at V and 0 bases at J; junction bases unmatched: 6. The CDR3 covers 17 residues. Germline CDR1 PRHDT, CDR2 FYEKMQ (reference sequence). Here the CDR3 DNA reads TGTGCCAGCAGCCCAACTAGCGGGGGCCTAGCCAAAAACATTCAGTACTTC. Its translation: CASSPTSGGLAKNIQYF.

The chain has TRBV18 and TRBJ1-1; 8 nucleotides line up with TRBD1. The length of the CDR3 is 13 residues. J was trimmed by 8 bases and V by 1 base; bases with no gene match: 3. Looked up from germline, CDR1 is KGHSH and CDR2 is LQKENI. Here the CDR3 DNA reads TGTGCCAGCTCACCACGGACAGGGTACGAAGCTTTCTTT. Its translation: CASSPRTGYEAFF.

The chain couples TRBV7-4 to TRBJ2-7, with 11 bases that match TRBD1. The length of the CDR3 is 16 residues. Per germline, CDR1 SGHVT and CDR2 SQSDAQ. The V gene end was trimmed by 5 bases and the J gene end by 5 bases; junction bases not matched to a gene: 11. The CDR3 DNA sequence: TGTGCCAGCAGCCGGGCCGGGACAGGGGGTTCCCACGAGCAGTACTTC. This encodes CASSRAGTGGSHEQYF.

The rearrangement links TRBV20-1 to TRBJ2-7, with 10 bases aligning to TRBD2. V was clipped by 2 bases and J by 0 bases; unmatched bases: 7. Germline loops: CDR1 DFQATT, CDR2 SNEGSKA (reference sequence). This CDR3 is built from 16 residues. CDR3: CSARHVAGGTSYEQYF. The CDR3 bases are TGCAGTGCTAGACATGTAGCGGGAGGCACCTCCTACGAGCAGTACTTC.

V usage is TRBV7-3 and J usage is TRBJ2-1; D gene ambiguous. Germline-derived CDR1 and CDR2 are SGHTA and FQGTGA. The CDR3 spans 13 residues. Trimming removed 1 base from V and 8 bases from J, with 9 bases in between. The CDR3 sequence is CASSLNALDEQFF. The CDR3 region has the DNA TGTGCCAGCAGCTTAAATGCCCTGGATGAGCAGTTCTTC.

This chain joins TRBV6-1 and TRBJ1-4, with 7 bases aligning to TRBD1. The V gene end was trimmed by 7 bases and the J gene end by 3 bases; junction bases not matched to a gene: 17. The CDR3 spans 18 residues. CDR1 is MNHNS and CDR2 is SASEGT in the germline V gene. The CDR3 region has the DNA TGTGCCAGCACTAAAAACGACAGGGTTTGGGTCCCTAATGAAAAACTGTTTTTT. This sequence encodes CASTKNDRVWVPNEKLFF.

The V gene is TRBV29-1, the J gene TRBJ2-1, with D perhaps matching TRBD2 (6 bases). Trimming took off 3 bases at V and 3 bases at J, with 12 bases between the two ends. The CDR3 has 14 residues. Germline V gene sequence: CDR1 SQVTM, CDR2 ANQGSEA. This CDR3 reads CSVDGGTYYNEQFF. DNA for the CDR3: TGCAGCGTTGATGGCGGGACGTACTACAATGAGCAGTTCTTC.

CDR3 protein: CASSVADPNTGELFF. In DNA, the CDR3 is TGTGCCAGCAGTGTGGCGGACCCAAACACCGGGGAGCTGTTTTTT. V usage is TRBV2 and J usage is TRBJ2-2; unclear D gene. V lost 4 bases and J 2 bases, leaving 11 bases between the germline ends. The CDR3 totals 15 residues. The germline CDR1 and CDR2 sequences are SNHLY and FYNNEI.

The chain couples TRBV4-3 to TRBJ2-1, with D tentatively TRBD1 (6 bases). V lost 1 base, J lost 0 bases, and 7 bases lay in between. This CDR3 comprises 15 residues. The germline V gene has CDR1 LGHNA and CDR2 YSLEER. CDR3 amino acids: CASSQVRGSYNEQFF. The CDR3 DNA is TGCGCCAGCAGCCAAGTCAGGGGCTCCTACAATGAGCAGTTCTTC.

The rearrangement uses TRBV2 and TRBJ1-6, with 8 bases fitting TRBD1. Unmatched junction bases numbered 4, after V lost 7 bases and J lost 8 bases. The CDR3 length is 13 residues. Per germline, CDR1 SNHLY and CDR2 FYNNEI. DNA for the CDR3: TGTGCCAGCACGGTGGACAGGGATTCACCCCTCCACTTT. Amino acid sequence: CASTVDRDSPLHF.

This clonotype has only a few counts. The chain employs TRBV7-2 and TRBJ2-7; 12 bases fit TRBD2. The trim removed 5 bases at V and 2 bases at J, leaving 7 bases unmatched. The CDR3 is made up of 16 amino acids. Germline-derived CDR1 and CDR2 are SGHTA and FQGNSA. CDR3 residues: CASSTLAGGTAYEQYF. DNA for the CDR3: TGTGCCAGCAGCACCCTAGCGGGAGGGACAGCCTACGAGCAGTACTTC. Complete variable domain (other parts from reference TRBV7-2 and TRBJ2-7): GAGVSQSPSNKVTEKGKDVELRCDPISGHTALYWYRQSLGQGLEFLIYFQGNSAPDKSGLPSDRFSAERTGGSVSTLTIQRTQQEDSAVYLCASSTLAGGTAYEQYFGPGTRLTVT.

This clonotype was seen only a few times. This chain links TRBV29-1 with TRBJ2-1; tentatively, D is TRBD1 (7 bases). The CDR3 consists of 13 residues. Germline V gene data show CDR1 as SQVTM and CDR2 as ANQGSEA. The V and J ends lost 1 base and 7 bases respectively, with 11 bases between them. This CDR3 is CSVEGAGGNEQFF. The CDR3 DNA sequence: TGCAGCGTTGAAGGTGCAGGGGGGAATGAGCAGTTCTTC.